Following are 31 T cell receptor beta chains from one sample sequenced in a study of graft-versus-host responses after intestinal transplantation. Here immunoSEQ multiplex PCR was the method, and the copy in TCRdb shows in-frame clones only, minus some. The table shows over 85,000 clones, with 85% to 95% occurring only once. These receptors lack a known antigen. The specimen comprised unstimulated CD8+ T cells sorted from spleen or lymph node cells, sampled before intestinal transplant. These receptors were obtained from a human donor who received an intestinal transplant.

The V call is TRBV7-6, the J call TRBJ2-7; D is perhaps TRBD2 (6 bases). The germline V and J ends were trimmed by 3 bases and 3 bases, with 21 bases remaining between them. CDR3 length equals 17 residues. The germline V gene encodes CDR1 SGHVS and CDR2 FNYEAQ. CDR3 nucleotides: TGTGCCAGCAGCTTGGGTAGCGGAACCGACGAGTTCTACGAGCAGTACTTC. Residues: CASSLGSGTDEFYEQYF.

The rearrangement links TRBV5-4 to TRBJ2-5; 8 nucleotides match TRBD1. Trimming at V came to 2 bases and at J to 5 bases, leaving 5 bases not matched to a gene. Per germline, CDR1 SGHNT and CDR2 YYREEE (reference sequence). The CDR3 is made up of 14 amino acids. DNA for the CDR3: TGTGCCAGCAGCTTCGGGCAGGGGGCTGAGACCCAGTACTTC. As protein: CASSFGQGAETQYF.

This clone was counted once. The chain recombines TRBV7-9 with TRBJ2-2; D might be TRBD1 (6 bases). The V gene's germline CDR1 is SEHNR and CDR2 FQNEAQ (reference sequence). Trimming removed 5 bases at V and 7 bases at J, with 14 bases between. The CDR3 length is 14 residues. CDR3 in amino acids: CASSAGPGHGELFF. The CDR3 nucleotides are TGTGCCAGCAGCGCCGGCCCGGGACACGGGGAGCTGTTTTTT.

This sequence joins TRBV2 and TRBJ2-1; D ambiguous. V was cut by 2 bases and J by 5 bases, with 13 bases left in between. The V gene's germline CDR1 is SNHLY and CDR2 FYNNEI. The CDR3 covers 15 residues. This CDR3 is CASSEFTESDNEQFF. In DNA, the CDR3 is TGTGCCAGCAGTGAATTTACGGAGAGTGACAATGAGCAGTTCTTC.

The V and J genes are TRBV5-5 and TRBJ2-7, with 14 bases fitting TRBD2. Losses at the gene ends were 3 bases for V and 0 bases for J; bases not matched to a gene: 5. There are 17 residues in the CDR3. Per germline, CDR1 SGHKS and CDR2 YYEKEE (reference sequence). The CDR3 nucleotides read TGTGCCAGCAGCTGGACTAGCGGGAGGACGAGCTCCTACGAGCAGTACTTC. Protein: CASSWTSGRTSSYEQYF.

The chain is built from TRBV4-1 and TRBJ2-3; D remains unclear. The V and J ends lost 1 base and 1 base respectively, with 12 bases between them. CDR1 and CDR2 (germline): MGHRA, YSYEKL. The CDR3 consists of 16 residues. The CDR3 DNA sequence: TGCGCCAGCAGCCAAGTTGCAGTTTTGGGCACAGATACGCAGTATTTT. It is translated as CASSQVAVLGTDTQYF.

The chain uses TRBV4-1 and TRBJ2-7, with D possibly TRBD2 on 7 matching bases. The CDR3 has 15 residues. The V end was cut by 0 bases, the J end by 2 bases, with 11 bases between. From germline, CDR1 is MGHRA and CDR2 YSYEKL. The CDR3 reads CASSQERGLTYEQYF. CDR3 nucleotides: TGCGCCAGCAGCCAAGAGCGGGGGCTAACCTACGAGCAGTACTTC.

The rearrangement links TRBV19 to TRBJ2-1, with 8 bases fitting TRBD1. Germline CDR1 is LNHDA and CDR2 is SQIVND (reference sequence). V was pared by 4 bases and J by 7 bases, with 6 bases of the junction left unmatched. The CDR3 totals 14 residues. CDR3 in DNA: TGTGCCAGTAGTAACCAGGGGGCATCGAATGAGCAGTTCTTC. Protein sequence: CASSNQGASNEQFF.

The gene calls are TRBV28 and TRBJ1-2, with D perhaps matching TRBD1 (6 bases). Deletions cut 6 bases from V and 2 bases from J, with 10 bases between. CDR3 length equals 13 residues. The germline CDR1 and CDR2 sequences are MDHEN and SYDVKM. The CDR3 region is CASRLQGNYGYTF. In nucleotides, the CDR3 is TGTGCCAGCAGATTACAGGGAAACTATGGCTACACCTTC.

This chain links TRBV27 with TRBJ2-7; 11 positions agree with TRBD1. Germline V gene sequence: CDR1 MNHEY, CDR2 SMNVEV (reference sequence). V was clipped by 3 bases and J by 2 bases; unmatched bases: 3. This CDR3 comprises 15 residues. The CDR3 here is CASSFGTGGTYEQYF. The CDR3 DNA sequence: TGTGCCAGCAGTTTCGGGACAGGGGGGACCTACGAGCAGTACTTC.

V and J are TRBV9 and TRBJ2-5, with 8 bases identical to TRBD2. Germline lookup yields CDR1 SGDLS and CDR2 YYNGEE. CDR3 size: 15 residues. The junction had 9 bases not matched to a gene; V was cut back by 4 bases and J by 4 bases. CDR3 amino acids: CASSPGLALLETQYF. In nucleotides, the CDR3 is TGTGCCAGCAGCCCAGGACTAGCTTTATTAGAGACCCAGTACTTC.

The chain uses TRBV6-1 and TRBJ2-7; 8 bases line up with TRBD1. The V segment lost 6 bases and the J segment 3 bases; nucleotides outside the gene matches: 4. This CDR3 comprises 13 residues. The germline V gene has CDR1 MNHNS and CDR2 SASEGT. CDR3 coding DNA: TGTGCCAGCAGGGGACAGGAGCACTACGAGCAGTACTTC. It codes for CASRGQEHYEQYF.

This chain links TRBV7-9 with TRBJ2-1; D call uncertain. Germline V lookup: CDR1 SEHNR, CDR2 FQNEAQ (reference sequence). Trimming took off 5 bases at V and 5 bases at J, with 16 bases between the two ends. The CDR3 consists of 15 residues. In DNA, the CDR3 is TGTGCCAGCAGCCACCCCCTAGGTCCGAACAATGAGCAGTTCTTC. It specifies CASSHPLGPNNEQFF.

The V call is TRBV28, the J call TRBJ2-1; a weak D match, TRBD2 (5 bases). CDR3 length: 13 residues. V was clipped by 4 bases and J by 8 bases, with 12 bases between them. CDR1 and CDR2 (germline): MDHEN, SYDVKM. The CDR3 loop reads CASSWPGRDEQFF. The CDR3 coding sequence is TGTGCCAGCAGTTGGCCGGGAAGGGATGAGCAGTTCTTC.

This chain links TRBV20-1 with TRBJ1-3, with no clear D. In germline, CDR1 is DFQATT, CDR2 SNEGSKA (reference sequence). V lost 1 base and J lost 4, with 2 bases in between. The CDR3 extends over 11 amino acids. This CDR3 is CSARAGNTIYF. DNA for the CDR3: TGCAGTGCTAGAGCGGGAAACACCATATATTTT.

The J gene is TRBJ2-4, the V gene TRBV11-2; TRBD2 agrees at 11 bases. In germline, CDR1 is SGHAT, CDR2 FQNNGV. The CDR3 spans 18 residues. After removal of 0 bases from V and 8 bases from J, the junction contained 12 bases not matched to a gene. Written as DNA, the CDR3 is TGTGCCAGCAGCTTAGATCAGCCTAGCGGGGGGTTCGGGGACATTCAGTACTTC. Protein product: CASSLDQPSGGFGDIQYF.

The rearrangement links TRBV29-1 to TRBJ2-7; 7 bases match TRBD2. Germline trimming cut 6 bases from V and 2 bases from J; bases unmatched to any gene: 10. The V gene's germline CDR1 is SQVTM and CDR2 ANQGSEA. The CDR3 has 14 amino acids. CDR3 amino acids: CSVGGSSGAYEQYF. The CDR3 nucleotides are TGCAGCGTCGGGGGGTCTTCCGGGGCCTACGAGCAGTACTTC.

J is TRBJ1-1 and V is TRBV25-1; 7 bases match TRBD1. Trimming took 3 bases from V and 4 from J; bases not matched to a gene: 8. In germline, CDR1 is MGHDK, CDR2 SYGVNS. CDR3 length equals 15 residues. The CDR3 nucleotides read TGTGCCAGCAGTGAGGAGGGGGCGATCGGCACTGAAGCTTTCTTT. This gives the protein CASSEEGAIGTEAFF.

This clone was counted a single time. This sequence joins TRBV4-1 and TRBJ2-5; 8 bases agree with TRBD1. From germline, CDR1 is MGHRA and CDR2 YSYEKL. Losses at the gene ends were 2 bases for V and 3 bases for J; bases not matched to a gene: 8. This CDR3 region has 16 residues. The CDR3 spells CASSQNRDRPEETQYF. In DNA form, the CDR3 reads TGCGCCAGCAGCCAAAACCGGGACAGGCCTGAAGAGACCCAGTACTTC.

This chain joins TRBV9 and TRBJ2-1; D not certain. The CDR3 contains 14 residues. Between the trimmed V and J ends, which lost 4 bases and 6 bases, there was a span of 14 bases. Germline CDR1 SGDLS, CDR2 YYNGEE. This CDR3 reads CASSFQASPNEQFF. CDR3 coding DNA: TGTGCCAGCAGCTTTCAGGCCTCTCCCAATGAGCAGTTCTTC.

The J gene is TRBJ1-4, the V gene TRBV27; 7 bases align to TRBD1. Trimming at V came to 3 bases and at J to 8 bases, leaving 9 bases not matched to a gene. There are 15 residues in the CDR3. CDR1 MNHEY and CDR2 SMNVEV come from the germline V gene (reference sequence). In DNA, the CDR3 is TGTGCCAGCAGTTTCGCTACAGGGGTAGGGGAAAAACTGTTTTTT. Encoded protein: CASSFATGVGEKLFF.

The rearrangement uses TRBV6-6 and TRBJ2-1; 10 bases agree with TRBD2. After removal of 3 bases from V and 8 bases from J, the junction contained 4 bases not matched to a gene. The CDR3 totals 14 residues. Germline CDR1 and CDR2: MNHNY and SVGAGI (reference sequence). DNA of the CDR3: TGTGCCAGCAGTTATAGCGGGGGGTGGTATGAGCAGTTCTTC. It yields the protein CASSYSGGWYEQFF.

The chain is built from TRBV28 and TRBJ2-7; 12 nucleotides agree with TRBD2. The CDR3 consists of 18 residues. The V segment lost 5 bases and the J segment 1 base; nucleotides outside the gene matches: 12. Germline V lookup: CDR1 MDHEN, CDR2 SYDVKM. DNA of the CDR3: TGTGCCAGCAGTCTCCTAGCGGGAGGGCCATTTGGTTCCTACGAGCAGTACTTC. Protein product: CASSLLAGGPFGSYEQYF.

The V and J genes are TRBV11-2 and TRBJ2-7; D is unresolved. The CDR3 has 13 residues. CDR1 SGHAT and CDR2 FQNNGV come from the germline V gene. V was shortened by 1 base and J by 4 bases, with 8 bases between the two germline ends. The CDR3 spells CASSLGLVYEQYF. CDR3 nucleotide sequence: TGTGCCAGCAGCTTAGGGTTAGTTTACGAGCAGTACTTC.

The chain links TRBV18 to TRBJ2-1; perhaps TRBD2 as D (5 bases). Germline CDR1 is KGHSH and CDR2 is LQKENI. Trimming removed 5 bases at V and 4 bases at J, with 15 bases between. The CDR3 is 15 residues long. CDR3 in amino acids: CASSNNWESYNEQFF. In nucleotides, the CDR3 is TGTGCCAGCTCAAACAACTGGGAGTCTTACAATGAGCAGTTCTTC.

The V gene is TRBV12-5, the J gene TRBJ2-3; D possibly corresponds to TRBD2 (6 bases). This CDR3 has 14 residues. Germline V gives CDR1 LGHNT, CDR2 FRNRAP. V lost 7 bases, J lost 0 bases, and 11 bases lay in between. The DNA of the CDR3 is TGTGCTAGTGCCGACCGGGGGAGCACAGATACGCAGTATTTT. It yields the protein CASADRGSTDTQYF.

The chain recombines TRBV7-6 with TRBJ2-5; the match to TRBD2 covers 16 bases. The CDR3 is 18 amino acids. Germline V lookup: CDR1 SGHVS, CDR2 FNYEAQ. V dropped 1 base and J dropped 5; count of bases not matched to a gene: 7. In DNA form, the CDR3 reads TGTGCCAGCAGCTTAGTCCTGGGACTAGCGGGGGGGCTTGAGACCCAGTACTTC. Encoded protein: CASSLVLGLAGGLETQYF.

The rearrangement uses TRBV13 and TRBJ2-2, with D tentatively TRBD2 (5 bases). CDR3 size: 15 residues. V was trimmed by 7 bases and J by 0 bases, leaving 12 bases between them. Germline CDR1 is PRHDT and CDR2 is FYEKMQ (reference sequence). CDR3 coding DNA: TGTGCCAGCACAGAGCGGAACCCGAACACCGGGGAGCTGTTTTTT. Amino acids: CASTERNPNTGELFF.

This clone has a single count. This chain uses TRBV5-8 with TRBJ1-6; possible D gene TRBD1, 5 bases. This CDR3 is built from 15 residues. Trimming pared 4 bases from V and 6 bases from J, leaving 14 bases between. Germline values: CDR1 SGHTS, CDR2 YDEGEE. In DNA form, the CDR3 reads TGTGCCAGCAGCCAGCGGGGGACCTCTAATTCACCCCTCCACTTT. It translates to CASSQRGTSNSPLHF. Together with reference TRBV5-8 and TRBJ1-6, the CDR3 gives the full variable domain: EAGVTQSPTHLIKTRGQQATLRCSPISGHTSVYWYQQALGLGLQFLLWYDEGEERNRGNFPPRFSGRQFPNYSSELNVNALELEDSALYLCASSQRGTSNSPLHFGNGTRLTVT.

The genes are TRBV4-3 and TRBJ1-1; D might be TRBD1 (5 bases). The ends were cut back, 0 bases at V and 11 bases at J, with 16 bases in the middle. There are 14 residues in the CDR3. In germline, CDR1 is LGHNA, CDR2 YSLEER. CDR3 nucleotides: TGCGCCAGCAGCCAAGATCCACGCTGGGGGGACGCTTTCTTT. Translation: CASSQDPRWGDAFF.

The chain links TRBV7-9 to TRBJ2-3, with D perhaps TRBD2 (5 bases). The CDR3 is made up of 14 amino acids. CDR1 is SEHNR and CDR2 is FQNEAQ in the germline V gene (reference sequence). V lost 1 base and J lost 6, with 11 bases in between. CDR3: CASSLGGSGDTQYF. CDR3 DNA sequence: TGTGCCAGCAGCTTAGGAGGGAGTGGGGATACGCAGTATTTT.